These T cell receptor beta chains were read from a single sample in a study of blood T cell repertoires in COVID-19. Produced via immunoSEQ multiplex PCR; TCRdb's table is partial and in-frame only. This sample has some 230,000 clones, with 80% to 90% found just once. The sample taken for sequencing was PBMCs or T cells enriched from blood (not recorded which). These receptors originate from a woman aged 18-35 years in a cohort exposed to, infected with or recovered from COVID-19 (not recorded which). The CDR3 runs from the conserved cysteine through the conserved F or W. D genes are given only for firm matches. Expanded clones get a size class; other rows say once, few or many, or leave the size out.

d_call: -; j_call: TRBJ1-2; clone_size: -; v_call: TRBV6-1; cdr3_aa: CASSEQQAANYGYTF; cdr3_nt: TGTGCCAGCAGTGAACAGCAGGCAGCTAACTATGGCTACACCTTC
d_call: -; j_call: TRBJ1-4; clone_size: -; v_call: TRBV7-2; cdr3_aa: CASSLARATNEKLFF; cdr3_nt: TGTGCCAGCAGCTTAGCCAGGGCCACTAATGAAAAACTGTTTTTT
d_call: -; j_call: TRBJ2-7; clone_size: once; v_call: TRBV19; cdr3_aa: CASSMAGRGSYEQYF; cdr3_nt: TGTGCCAGTAGTATGGCAGGTAGGGGATCCTACGAGCAGTACTTC
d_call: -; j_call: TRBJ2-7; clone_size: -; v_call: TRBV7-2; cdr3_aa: CASSLGPGVFKDEQYF; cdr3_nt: TGTGCCAGCAGCTTAGGTCCGGGGGTTTTCAAGGACGAGCAGTACTTC
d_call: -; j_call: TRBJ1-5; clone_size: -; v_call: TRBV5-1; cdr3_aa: CASYSNQPQHF; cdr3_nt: TGCGCCAGCTATAGCAATCAGCCCCAGCATTTT
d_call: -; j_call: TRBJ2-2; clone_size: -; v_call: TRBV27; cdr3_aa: CASKVERGTGELFF; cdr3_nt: TGTGCCAGCAAGGTTGAAAGGGGCACCGGGGAGCTGTTTTTT
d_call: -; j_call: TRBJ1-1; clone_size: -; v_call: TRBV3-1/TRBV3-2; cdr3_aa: CASSQADRGNTEAFF; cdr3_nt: TGTGCCAGCAGCCAAGCAGACAGAGGGAACACTGAAGCTTTCTTT
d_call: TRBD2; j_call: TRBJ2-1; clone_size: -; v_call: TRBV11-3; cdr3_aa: CASSFSGGLYNEQFF; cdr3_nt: TGTGCCAGCAGCTTCAGCGGGGGGCTTTACAATGAGCAGTTCTTC
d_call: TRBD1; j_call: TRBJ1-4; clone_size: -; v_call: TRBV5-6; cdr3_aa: CASSPRGTGGIGKLFF; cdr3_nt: TGTGCCAGCAGCCCCCGAGGGACAGGGGGTATTGGAAAACTGTTTTTT
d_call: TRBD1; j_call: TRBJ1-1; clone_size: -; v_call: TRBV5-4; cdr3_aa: CASSRGGNRGNTEAFF; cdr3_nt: TGTGCCAGCTCCCGGGGGGGAAACAGGGGTAACACTGAAGCTTTCTTT
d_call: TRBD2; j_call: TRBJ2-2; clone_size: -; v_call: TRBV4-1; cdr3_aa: CASSQPGLAGGPYTGELFF; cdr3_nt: TGCGCCAGCAGCCAACCAGGACTAGCGGGAGGGCCCTACACCGGGGAGCTGTTTTTT
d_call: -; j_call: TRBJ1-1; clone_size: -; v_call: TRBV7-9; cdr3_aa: CASSPSAQANTEAFF; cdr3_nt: TGTGCCAGCAGCCCCTCTGCCCAAGCGAACACTGAAGCTTTCTTT
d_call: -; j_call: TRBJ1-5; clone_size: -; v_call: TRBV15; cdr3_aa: CATSIGYRDSNQPQHF; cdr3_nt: TGTGCCACCAGCATCGGGTACAGGGATAGCAATCAGCCCCAGCATTTT
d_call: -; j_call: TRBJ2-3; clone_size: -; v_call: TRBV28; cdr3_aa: CASRGQSSTDTQYF; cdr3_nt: TGTGCCAGCAGGGGGCAGTCCAGCACAGATACGCAGTATTTT
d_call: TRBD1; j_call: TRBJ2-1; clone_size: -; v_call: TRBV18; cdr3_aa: CASSPGQGQINEQFF; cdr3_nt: TGTGCCAGCTCACCTGGACAGGGGCAGATCAATGAGCAGTTCTTC
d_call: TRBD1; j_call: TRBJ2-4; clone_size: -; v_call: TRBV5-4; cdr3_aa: CASSTSGTGEIQYF; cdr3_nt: TGTGCCAGCAGCACTTCCGGGACAGGAGAAATTCAGTACTTC
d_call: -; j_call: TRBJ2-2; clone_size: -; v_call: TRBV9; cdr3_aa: CASSVASAANTGELFF; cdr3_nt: TGTGCCAGCAGCGTAGCCAGTGCCGCGAACACCGGGGAGCTGTTTTTT
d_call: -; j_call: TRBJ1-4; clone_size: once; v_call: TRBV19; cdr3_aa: CASSIGRDKKLFF; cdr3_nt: TGTGCCAGTAGTATAGGTCGGGACAAAAAACTGTTTTTT
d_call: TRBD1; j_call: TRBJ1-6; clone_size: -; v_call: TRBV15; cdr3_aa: CATSRGYPDRADSPLHF; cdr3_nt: TGTGCCACCAGCAGAGGTTATCCGGACAGGGCGGATTCACCCCTCCACTTT
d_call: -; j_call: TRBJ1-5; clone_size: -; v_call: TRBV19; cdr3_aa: CASSTSGNQPQHF; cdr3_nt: TGTGCCAGTAGTACCTCGGGGAATCAGCCCCAGCATTTT
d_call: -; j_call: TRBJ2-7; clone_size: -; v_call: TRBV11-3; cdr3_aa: CASSLDRGKFEQYF; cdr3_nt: TGTGCCAGCAGCTTAGACAGGGGAAAATTCGAGCAGTACTTC
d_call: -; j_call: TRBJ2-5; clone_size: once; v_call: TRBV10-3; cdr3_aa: CAIGAAQETQYF; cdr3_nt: TGTGCCATCGGAGCAGCCCAAGAGACCCAGTACTTC
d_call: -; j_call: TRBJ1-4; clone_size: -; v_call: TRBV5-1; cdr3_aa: CASSSGVRRAEKLFF; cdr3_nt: TGCGCCAGCAGCTCAGGGGTCCGACGAGCTGAAAAACTGTTTTTT
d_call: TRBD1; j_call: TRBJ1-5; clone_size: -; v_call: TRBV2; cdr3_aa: CASSKGQGYQPQHF; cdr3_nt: TGTGCCAGCAGTAAGGGACAGGGTTATCAGCCCCAGCATTTT
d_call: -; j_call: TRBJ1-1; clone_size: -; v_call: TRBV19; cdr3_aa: CASSGRGGEAFF; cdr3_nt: TGTGCCAGTAGTGGGAGGGGAGGTGAAGCTTTCTTT
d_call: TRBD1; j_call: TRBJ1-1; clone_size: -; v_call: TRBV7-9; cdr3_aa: CASRGDSSPEAFF; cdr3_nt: TGTGCCAGCAGGGGGGACAGCTCCCCGGAAGCTTTCTTT
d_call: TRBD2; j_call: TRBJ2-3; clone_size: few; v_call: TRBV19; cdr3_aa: CASNPSGVITDTQYF; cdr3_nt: TGTGCCAGTAACCCTAGCGGGGTTATCACAGATACGCAGTATTTT
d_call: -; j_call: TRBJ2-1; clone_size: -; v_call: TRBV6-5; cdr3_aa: CASSYYDRGNEQFF; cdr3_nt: TGTGCCAGCAGTTACTACGACAGAGGCAATGAGCAGTTCTTC
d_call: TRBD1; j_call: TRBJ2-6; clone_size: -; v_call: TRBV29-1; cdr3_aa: CSVWDRGSLSGANVLTF; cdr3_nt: TGCAGCGTTTGGGACAGGGGGAGTTTGTCTGGGGCCAACGTCCTGACTTTC
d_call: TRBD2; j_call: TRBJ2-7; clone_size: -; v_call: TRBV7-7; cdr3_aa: CASSAGLPAGGYEQYF; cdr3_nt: TGTGCCAGCAGCGCCGGACTACCAGCGGGGGGTTACGAGCAGTACTTC
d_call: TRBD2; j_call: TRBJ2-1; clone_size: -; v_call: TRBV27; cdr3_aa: CASSLWRERVNEQFF; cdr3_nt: TGTGCCAGCAGTTTATGGCGGGAGAGGGTAAATGAGCAGTTCTTC
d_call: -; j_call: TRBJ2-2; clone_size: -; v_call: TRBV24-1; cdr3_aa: CATSERTRTGELFF; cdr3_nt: TGTGCCACCAGTGAGAGGACAAGAACCGGGGAGCTGTTTTTT
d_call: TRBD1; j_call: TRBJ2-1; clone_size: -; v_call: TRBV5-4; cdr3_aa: CASSPGQGGYNEQFF; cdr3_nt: TGTGCCAGCAGCCCCGGACAGGGAGGCTACAATGAGCAGTTCTTC
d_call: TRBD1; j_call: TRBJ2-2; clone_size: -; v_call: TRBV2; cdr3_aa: CASSESRQGWDTGELFF; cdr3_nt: TGTGCCAGCAGTGAGTCCAGACAGGGTTGGGACACCGGGGAGCTGTTTTTT
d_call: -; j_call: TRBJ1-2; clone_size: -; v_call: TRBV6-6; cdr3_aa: CASSYVVANYGYTF; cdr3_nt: TGTGCCAGCAGTTACGTCGTCGCTAACTATGGCTACACCTTC
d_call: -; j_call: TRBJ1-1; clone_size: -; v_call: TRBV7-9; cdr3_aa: CASSLMGEGEAFF; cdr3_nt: TGTGCCAGCAGCTTAATGGGGGAGGGTGAAGCTTTCTTT
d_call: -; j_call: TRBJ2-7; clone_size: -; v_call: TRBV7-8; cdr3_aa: CASSQQSSYEQYF; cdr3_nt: TGTGCCAGCAGCCAACAGAGCTCCTACGAGCAGTACTTC
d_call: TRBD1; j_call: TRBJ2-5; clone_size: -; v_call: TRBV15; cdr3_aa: CATSSRTGGSETQYF; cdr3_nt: TGTGCCACCAGCTCGAGGACAGGGGGTAGCGAGACCCAGTACTTC
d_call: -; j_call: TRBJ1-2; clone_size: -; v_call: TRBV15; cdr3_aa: CATSRQGYGYTF; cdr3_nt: TGTGCCACCAGCAGACAGGGGTATGGCTACACCTTC
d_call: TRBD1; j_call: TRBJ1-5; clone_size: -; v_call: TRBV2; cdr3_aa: CASSITGAGSNQPQHF; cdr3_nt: TGTGCCAGCAGTATCACAGGGGCAGGGAGCAATCAGCCCCAGCATTTT